Sequencing of this TCR beta chain was carried out in a study of cytomegalovirus exposure and HLA in healthy donors. In the PCR, 60 Vbeta and 13 Jbeta primers were used. Profiling relied on immunoSEQ multiplex PCR, and the TCRdb table lists in-frame clones only, not all of them. Reported are 190,000 or so clones; the ten largest clones contain 0.74%. Germline CDR1 reads ENHRY; CDR2 reads SYGVKD. This CDR3 contains 12 residues. Trimming left V 2 bases short and J 8 bases short, with 9 bases between. This sequence joins TRBV10-3 and TRBJ1-1; D might be TRBD1 (5 bases). The sequence derives from a boy between 10 and 17 years old in good health and CMV-seronegative. The sequenced sample was PBMCs. CDR3 amino acids: CAISETSGEAFF. As DNA, the CDR3 is TGTGCCATCAGTGAGACCTCAGGGGAAGCTTTCTTT.